This is a list of T cell receptor beta chains from one sample in a study of OX40 agonist ivuxolimab in advanced cancers. Generated by immunoSEQ multiplex PCR, the TCRdb table keeps only in-frame clones and is missing some. The sample consists of approximately 82,000 clones, roughly 80% of them appearing once. This sample comprised CD4+ or CD8+ T cells sorted from blood, obtained in a trial of the OX40 agonist ivuxolimab. These TCRs come from an adult with an advanced solid tumor such as melanoma, head and neck, liver or kidney cancer. The CDR3 runs from the conserved cysteine through the conserved F or W. A D gene is named only where the DNA matches it firmly. Part of the rows lack a size; the others show once, few, many or a class for expanded clones.

>TRBJ2-1|TRBV27|.|.
CASSLDRPYNEQFF
TGTGCCAGCAGTTTAGACCGCCCTTACAATGAGCAGTTCTTC
>TRBJ1-1|TRBV14|.|TRBD1
CASSHIGQGLGTEAFF
TGTGCCAGCAGCCATATAGGACAGGGCCTAGGAACTGAAGCTTTCTTT
>TRBJ2-3|TRBV2|.|TRBD2
CASSGGTDTQYF
TGTGCCAGTAGCGGGGGGACAGATACGCAGTATTTT
>TRBJ2-5|TRBV5-4|.|.
CASSLSGSPQETQYF
TGTGCCAGCAGCTTATCCGGGAGCCCTCAAGAGACCCAGTACTTC
>TRBJ2-3|TRBV27|.|TRBD2
CASSSLAGGFTDTQYF
TGTGCCAGCAGTTCTCTAGCGGGGGGGTTCACAGATACGCAGTATTTT
>TRBJ1-4|TRBV7-2|.|.
CASSSLLARNEKLFF
TGTGCCAGCAGCTCCCTGCTCGCGCGAAATGAAAAACTGTTTTTT
>TRBJ1-2|TRBV6-6|.|TRBD1
CASSPGQGLYGHTF
TGTGCCAGCAGTCCGGGACAGGGGCTCTATGGCCACACCTTC
>TRBJ1-6|TRBV6-5|.|.
CASTSPGRNSPLHF
TGTGCCAGCACCTCACCAGGGAGAAATTCACCCCTCCACTTT
>TRBJ2-7|TRBV10-3|.|.
CAISVTGSNEQYF
TGTGCCATCAGTGTGACAGGTTCCAACGAGCAGTACTTC
>TRBJ1-5|TRBV19|.|.
CASSIASPGGNQPQHF
TGTGCCAGTAGTATAGCCTCCCCCGGGGGCAATCAGCCCCAGCATTTT
>TRBJ1-5|TRBV28|.|.
CASSFGPGDQPQHF
TGTGCCAGCAGTTTTGGTCCAGGGGATCAGCCCCAGCATTTT
>TRBJ1-2|TRBV30|few|.
CAWDGTRYTF
TGTGCCTGGGATGGGACACGGTACACCTTC
>TRBJ1-6|TRBV30|.|.
CAWVQVNSYNSPLHF
TGTGCCTGGGTCCAGGTGAACAGTTATAATTCACCCCTCCACTTT
>TRBJ1-1|TRBV10-3|.|TRBD1
CAIREGQGVTEAFF
TGTGCCATCAGAGAGGGACAGGGCGTAACTGAAGCTTTCTTT
>TRBJ2-3|TRBV6-1|.|TRBD2
CASRSGGSTDTQYF
TGTGCCAGCAGGAGCGGGGGGAGCACAGATACGCAGTATTTT
>TRBJ1-5|TRBV7-8|.|.
CASSLNTRSANQPQHF
TGTGCCAGCAGCTTAAACACTCGGTCAGCCAATCAGCCCCAGCATTTT
>TRBJ2-1|TRBV7-2|.|TRBD2
CASSLDSGVNEQFF
TGTGCCAGCAGCTTAGATAGCGGGGTGAATGAGCAGTTCTTC
>TRBJ1-1|TRBV28|.|TRBD1
CASRIRDREAFF
TGTGCCAGCAGGATCCGGGACAGGGAAGCTTTCTTT
>TRBJ2-5|TRBV7-3|.|TRBD1
CASSNAPPGQAETQYF
TGTGCCAGCAGCAACGCCCCACCGGGACAGGCGGAGACCCAGTACTTC
>TRBJ2-3|TRBV5-5|.|TRBD2
CASSLGPTGGPGDTQYF
TGTGCCAGCAGCTTGGGTCCAACGGGGGGGCCAGGAGATACGCAGTATTTT